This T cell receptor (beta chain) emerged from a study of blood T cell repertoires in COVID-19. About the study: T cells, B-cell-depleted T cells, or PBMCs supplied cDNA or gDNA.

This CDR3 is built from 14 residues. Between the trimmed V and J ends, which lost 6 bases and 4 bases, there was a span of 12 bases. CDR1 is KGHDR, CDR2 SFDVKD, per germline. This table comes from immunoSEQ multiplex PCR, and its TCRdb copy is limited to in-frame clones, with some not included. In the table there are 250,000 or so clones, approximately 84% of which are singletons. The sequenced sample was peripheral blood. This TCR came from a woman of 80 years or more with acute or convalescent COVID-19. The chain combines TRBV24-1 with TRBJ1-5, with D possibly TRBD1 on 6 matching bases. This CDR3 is CATSTGKANQPQHF. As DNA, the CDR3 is TGTGCCACCAGTACAGGGAAGGCAAATCAGCCCCAGCATTTT.